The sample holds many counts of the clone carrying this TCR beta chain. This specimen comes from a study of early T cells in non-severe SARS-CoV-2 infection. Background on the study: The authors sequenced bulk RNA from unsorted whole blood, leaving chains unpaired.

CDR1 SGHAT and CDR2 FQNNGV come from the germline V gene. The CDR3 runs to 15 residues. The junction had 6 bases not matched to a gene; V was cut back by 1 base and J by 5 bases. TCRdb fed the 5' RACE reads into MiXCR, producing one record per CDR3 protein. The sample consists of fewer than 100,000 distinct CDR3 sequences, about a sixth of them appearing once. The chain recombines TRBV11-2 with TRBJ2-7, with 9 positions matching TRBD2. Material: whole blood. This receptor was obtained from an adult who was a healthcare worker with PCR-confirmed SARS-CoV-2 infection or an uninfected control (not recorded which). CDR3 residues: CASSLGLAGSHEQYF. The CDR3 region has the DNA TGTGCCAGCAGCTTAGGTCTAGCGGGATCCCACGAGCAGTACTTC.